This note documents a single T cell receptor beta chain sequence. The data were taken from a study of blood T cell repertoires in COVID-19. Looking at the study overall: Material from acute and convalescent COVID-19 was sourced from the United States, Italy and Spain. The cDNA or gDNA used as material had been derived from T cells, B-cell-depleted T cells, or PBMCs.

CDR1 is WSHSY, CDR2 SAAADI, per germline. V shed 8 bases and J shed 1 base, with 15 bases lying between them. The CDR3 length is 15 residues. As processed by the authors: For nucleated cells, counts were estimated from reference gene primer amplification. Measured with immunoSEQ multiplex PCR; TCRdb has only the in-frame clones, and not every one. The V and J calls and the clone size are those of that table, but D and trimming were determined from the DNA. The sample lists 150,000 to 200,000 clones; roughly nine tenths were seen once. The chain links TRBV10-2 to TRBJ1-3, with D perhaps matching TRBD1 (6 bases). Sequenced input: peripheral blood. This TCR was sampled from a man younger than 35 with acute or convalescent COVID-19. The CDR3 region is CASRTYTGSGNTIYF. CDR3 DNA: TGCGCCAGCCGGACCTATACAGGGTCTGGAAACACCATATATTTT.